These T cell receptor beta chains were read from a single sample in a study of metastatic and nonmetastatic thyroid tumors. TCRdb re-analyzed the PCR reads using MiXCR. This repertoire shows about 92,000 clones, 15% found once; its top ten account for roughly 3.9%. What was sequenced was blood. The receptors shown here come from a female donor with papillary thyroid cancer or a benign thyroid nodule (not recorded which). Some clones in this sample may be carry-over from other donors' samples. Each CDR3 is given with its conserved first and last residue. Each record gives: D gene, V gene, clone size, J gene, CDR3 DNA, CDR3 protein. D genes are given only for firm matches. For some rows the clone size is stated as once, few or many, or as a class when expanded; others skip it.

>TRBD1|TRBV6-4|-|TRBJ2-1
TGTGCCAGCATTGAGGGACAGGTCCCCTACAATGAGCAGTTCTTC
CASIEGQVPYNEQFF
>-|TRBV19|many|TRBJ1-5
TGTGCCAGTAGCTTGGGGGGTAGCAATCAGCCCCAGCATTTT
CASSLGGSNQPQHF
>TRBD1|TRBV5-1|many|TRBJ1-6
TGCGCCAGCGCTCAGGACAGGGATCATAATTCACCCCTCCACTTT
CASAQDRDHNSPLHF
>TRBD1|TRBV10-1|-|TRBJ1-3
TGCGTCCTTCGGGACAGCTCTGGAAACACCATATATTTT
CVLRDSSGNTIYF
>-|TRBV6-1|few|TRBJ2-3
TGTGCCAGCATGATACGTTCGGGACTCACGGCCACATATACGCAGTATTTT
CASMIRSGLTATYTQYF
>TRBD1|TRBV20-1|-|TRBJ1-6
TGCAGTGCTGGCCACGGTGGGACAGGTAGATCACCCCTCCACTTT
CSAGHGGTGRSPLHF
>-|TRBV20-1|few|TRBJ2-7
TGCAGTGCTAGAAACCAGTTCTACGAGCAGTACTTC
CSARNQFYEQYF
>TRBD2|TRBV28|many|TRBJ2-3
TGTGCCAGCAGCCATGAACTAGCGGGGGGGCCGGCAGATACGCAGTATTTT
CASSHELAGGPADTQYF
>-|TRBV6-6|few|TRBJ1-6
TGTTCCAGCAGTTACTCGATATGGTATTCACCCCTCCACTTT
CSSSYSIWYSPLHF
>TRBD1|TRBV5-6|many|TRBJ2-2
TGTGCCAGCAGCTGGGACAGGGGTGCCGGGGAGCTGTTTTTT
CASSWDRGAGELFF
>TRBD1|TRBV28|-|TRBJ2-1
TGTGCCACCGGACAGGGTGTCTTATTGACCTACAATGAGCAGTTCTTC
CATGQGVLLTYNEQFF